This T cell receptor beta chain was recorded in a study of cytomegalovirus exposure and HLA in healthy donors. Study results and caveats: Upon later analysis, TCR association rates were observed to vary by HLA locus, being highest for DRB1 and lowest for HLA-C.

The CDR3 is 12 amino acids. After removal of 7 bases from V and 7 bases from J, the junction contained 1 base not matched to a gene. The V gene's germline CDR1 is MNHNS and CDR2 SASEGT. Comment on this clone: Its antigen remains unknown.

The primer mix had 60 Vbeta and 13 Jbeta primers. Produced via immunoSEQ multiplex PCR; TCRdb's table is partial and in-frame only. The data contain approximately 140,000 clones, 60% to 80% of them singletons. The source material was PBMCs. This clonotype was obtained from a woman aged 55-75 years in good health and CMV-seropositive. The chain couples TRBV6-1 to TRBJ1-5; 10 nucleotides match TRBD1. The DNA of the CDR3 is TGTGCCAGCATGGACAGGGGGCAGCCCCAGCATTTT. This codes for CASMDRGQPQHF.